What follows is one T cell receptor (beta chain) and its context. This clone occurred once. The clone's antigen remains unknown. Base quality data are lacking; no much larger clone is found one base away. V is pared back by 0 bases and J by 3 bases, with 10 bases lying between the germline termini. CDR1 is given as SGHRS and CDR2 as YFSETQ, both from the germline V gene. Its CDR3 holds 14 amino acids, cysteine through phenylalanine. The read is trimmed to its CDR3 DNA, 42 bases read in frame from base 1. Participants in the prospective study were aged roughly 18 to 89 years, lived in about two dozen United States geographic areas, and enrolled through a virtual design. To assign participants to cohorts, the prospective study relied on clinical history that participants themselves reported in a screening survey and a study questionnaire. Recovered participants in ImmuneRACE Cohort 3 were defined as having two consecutive negative NP/OP PCR tests, clearance from a healthcare professional, or resolution of symptoms. Mobile phlebotomists in the prospective study collected whole blood, serum and a nasopharyngeal or oropharyngeal swab from every participant. Prospective study participants could optionally give additional blood draws and questionnaires over an approximately two-month period. Prospective study blood samples were shipped either frozen or at room temperature before DNA extraction.

The data are from a study of blood T cell repertoires in COVID-19 (dated by TCRdb to 2019 to 2021). At the level of the whole study: Collaborator samples came from the United States, Italy and Spain and covered acute and convalescent phases of COVID-19. The prospective study material was composed of cDNA or gDNA derived from T cells, B-cell-depleted T cells, or PBMCs. A freely available public database, intended as a resource for researchers studying the immune response to SARS-CoV-2, is where the repertoires were released. The dataset comprised deeply sampled blood TCRbeta repertoires from subjects exposed to, actively infected with, or recovered from COVID-19. Where HLA class I and class II types were available, the types were taken from metadata supplied by the sample provider, not from assay-based typing. Sample metadata almost always included a de-identified subject ID, COVID-19 status, age in years and sex. Samples were obtained from the ongoing ImmuneRACE study (first 160 participants) and from about 1,300 subjects provided by 6 global collaborators.

The immunoSEQ Assay, a bias-controlled multiplex PCR, was used to amplify TCRbeta CDR3 regions from genomic DNA. The original methods were these. Within the assay, amplification of reference gene primers was used to estimate how many nucleated cells each sample contained. To quantify the absolute abundance of each unique TCRbeta CDR3 rearrangement, sequence reads were collapsed and filtered. For each sample, productive Simpson clonality was calculated by taking the square root of Simpson's diversity index across productive rearrangements. TCRdb took this table from immuneACCESS and kept in-frame rearrangements with V and J called. Such tables lack part of the clones; where checked against another copy, unresolved V genes explain under half of the gap, and the rest is unexplained. Clone size and the V and J calls come from that table; the DNA yielded D and trimming. The sample yields about 140,000 clones; around 79% were counted once. The ten largest clones take up roughly 2.9% of the sample.

The paper as a whole reports these results and caveats: The amount of clinical and demographic metadata varied by source and participant and was provided uncurated.

The specimen was PBMCs or T cells enriched from blood (not recorded which). The chain uses TRBV5-1 and TRBJ2-7, with a weak D call of TRBD1 (6 bases match). The sequence was obtained from a woman between 45 and 65 years old who had recovered from COVID-19. The CDR3 loop reads CASSLDRARYEQYF. The DNA sequence is given as TGCGCCAGCAGCTTGGACAGGGCCCGCTACGAGCAGTACTTC.